The 16 T cell receptor beta chains listed next were all sequenced from one sample in a study of T cell responses to AZD1222 COVID-19 vaccine. Assay used: immunoSEQ multiplex PCR; TCRdb lists only in-frame clones, some missing. The sample yields about 170,000 clones, 90% seen once. The sequences come from peripheral blood, collected on day 0 of AZD1222 vaccination. The source of these receptors is an adult in good health.

Concerning this clone: Other DNA sequences in this sample translate to the same CDR3. The V and J genes are TRBV7-9 and TRBJ1-3; D uncertain. Germline V gene data show CDR1 as SEHNR and CDR2 as FQNEAQ (reference sequence). The CDR3 extends over 13 amino acids. V lost 3 bases, J lost 0 bases, and 3 bases lay in between. For the CDR3, the DNA is TGTGCCAGCAGCTTCACCTCTGGAAACACCATATATTTT. It yields the protein CASSFTSGNTIYF. Supplemented by reference TRBV7-9 and TRBJ1-3, the full variable domain reads DTGVSQNPRHKITKRGQNVTFRCDPISEHNRLYWYRQTLGQGPEFLTYFQNEAQLEKSRLLSDRFSAERPKGSFSTLEIQRTEQGDSAMYLCASSFTSGNTIYFGEGSWLTVV.

The V and J genes are TRBV27 and TRBJ2-7; D is undetermined. V was pared by 3 bases and J by 5 bases, with 5 bases between. Germline CDR1 reads MNHEY; CDR2 reads SMNVEV (reference sequence). The CDR3 runs to 11 residues. In DNA, the CDR3 is TGTGCCAGCAGTTTGGGTCACGAGCAGTACTTC. Protein product: CASSLGHEQYF.

The V call is TRBV2, the J call TRBJ1-2, with 10 bases lining up with TRBD1. The ends lost 7 bases at V and 8 bases at J; junction bases unmatched: 16. Germline-derived CDR1 and CDR2 are SNHLY and FYNNEI. This CDR3 is 16 amino acids long. The CDR3 nucleotides are TGTGCCAGCACCCATCCGACAGGGGGCTATGTTGGGGGCTACACCTTC. Translating gives CASTHPTGGYVGGYTF.

J is TRBJ2-7 and V is TRBV21-1; the table gives TRBD2 as D, unverified against the DNA. TRBV21-1 is a documented pseudogene. The CDR3 is 18 residues long. CDR3 coding DNA: TGTGCCAGCAGCAAATGGGGAGAGGAGGGTTTGGTCTCCTACGAGCAGTACTTC. Its protein product is CASSKWGEEGLVSYEQYF.

The CDR3 here is CASSPQFSGAQPQHF. In nucleotides, the CDR3 is TGTGCCAGCAGCCCCCAGTTTAGCGGGGCTCAGCCCCAGCATTTT. The V gene is TRBV7-8, the J gene TRBJ1-5, with a possible D match to TRBD1 (5 bases). The CDR3 has 15 amino acids. From germline, CDR1 is SGHVS and CDR2 FQNEAQ. The V end was cut by 5 bases, the J end by 6 bases, with 17 bases between.

This rearrangement joins TRBV11-1 to TRBJ1-1; D is undetermined. The CDR3 has 14 amino acids. The germline V and J ends were trimmed by 3 bases and 0 bases, with 8 bases remaining between them. Germline V gene sequence: CDR1 SGHAT, CDR2 FQDESV (reference sequence). The CDR3 sequence is CASSLDRVNTEAFF. The CDR3 DNA reads as TGTGCCAGCAGCTTGGATCGCGTGAACACTGAAGCTTTCTTT.

This clone is a singleton in its sample. The CDR3 nucleotides are TGTGCCACCAGCAGAGTGGCAACCACTAACTATGGCTACACCTTC. Its protein product is CATSRVATTNYGYTF. This chain connects TRBV15 to TRBJ1-2; D unresolved. V lost 1 base and J 0 bases, leaving 9 bases between the germline ends. This CDR3 comprises 15 residues. The germline gives CDR1 LNHNV, CDR2 YYDKDF (reference sequence).

The V call is TRBV30, the J call TRBJ2-2, with D possibly called TRBD1 or TRBD2 (5 bases each). There are 11 residues in the CDR3. The V end lost 5 bases, the J end lost 5 bases, and 6 bases lay between the germline ends. Germline CDR1 GTSNPN, CDR2 SVGIG (reference sequence). CDR3 sequence (DNA): TGTGCCTGGTGGGGGACCGGGGAGCTGTTTTTT. Protein sequence: CAWWGTGELFF.

The J gene is TRBJ2-7, the V gene TRBV7-2; 9 bases align to TRBD1. Germline CDR1 and CDR2: SGHTA and FQGNSA. The CDR3 has 16 amino acids. V dropped 0 bases and J dropped 2; count of bases not matched to a gene: 5. DNA for the CDR3: TGTGCCAGCAGCTTAGCGGGACAGGGAACGCCCTACGAGCAGTACTTC. Translated, it gives CASSLAGQGTPYEQYF.

The rearrangement joins TRBV4-1 to TRBJ1-4; 9 nucleotides line up with TRBD1. V was pared by 1 base and J by 2 bases, with 5 bases of the junction left unmatched. The CDR3 contains 17 residues. The germline gives CDR1 MGHRA, CDR2 YSYEKL. The CDR3 coding sequence is TGCGCCAGCAGCCAAGGGGGACAGGGAGACACTAATGAAAAACTGTTTTTT. Its translation is CASSQGGQGDTNEKLFF.

CDR3 DNA sequence: TGCAGTGCTAGTCGGAGCAGGGGGCGCGGCGAGCAGTACTTC. Translating gives CSASRSRGRGEQYF. The J gene is TRBJ2-7, the V gene TRBV20-1; 8 nucleotides match TRBD1. The CDR3 covers 14 residues. V was clipped by 3 bases and J by 6 bases; unmatched bases: 10. CDR1 and CDR2 (germline): DFQATT, SNEGSKA (reference sequence).

V and J are TRBV5-5 and TRBJ2-7; D perhaps matches TRBD2 (6 bases). This CDR3 is built from 14 residues. Trimming left V 1 base short and J 5 bases short, with 13 bases between. Germline V gene sequence: CDR1 SGHKS, CDR2 YYEKEE (reference sequence). CDR3: CASSLRSGRHEQYF. The CDR3 DNA is TGTGCCAGCAGCTTGCGGTCAGGGAGGCACGAGCAGTACTTC.

The V gene is TRBV6-5, the J gene TRBJ1-1; D might be TRBD1 (5 bases). Germline-derived CDR1 and CDR2 are MNHEY and SVGAGI. V was pared by 2 bases and J by 6 bases, with 13 bases between. CDR3 length: 14 residues. CDR3 loop: CASSYEGFRSEAFF. CDR3 DNA sequence: TGTGCCAGCAGTTACGAGGGGTTTAGGTCTGAAGCTTTCTTT.

The rearrangement links TRBV19 to TRBJ1-5; D might be TRBD1 (5 bases). The CDR3 extends over 15 amino acids. The V gene's germline CDR1 is LNHDA and CDR2 SQIVND (reference sequence). V was pared by 1 base and J by 4 bases, with 11 bases between. CDR3 protein: CASSIVGQDNQPQHF. The CDR3 DNA is TGTGCCAGTAGTATAGTGGGGCAGGATAATCAGCCCCAGCATTTT.

The chain uses TRBV5-8 and TRBJ2-7; 9 bases are shared with TRBD1. CDR1 is SGHTS, CDR2 YDEGEE, per germline. The CDR3 contains 19 residues. J gave up 0 bases and V 4 bases, and 17 bases lay outside the gene matches. The CDR3 nucleotides read TGTGCCAGCAGCATGGGGACAGGGACCCTGTCTGCCAGCTCCTACGAGCAGTACTTC. Protein: CASSMGTGTLSASSYEQYF.

With respect to this clone: Its ends do not fully match the called genes, so a read error is possible. This sequence joins TRBV7-2 and TRBJ2-1; possibly TRBD1 for D (5 bases). Germline CDR1 is SGHTA and CDR2 is FQGNSA. The CDR3 spans 14 residues. As DNA, the CDR3 is TGTGCCAGCACCTTAGGGGCCCCCTACAATGAGCAGTTCTTC. Its translation is CASTLGAPYNEQFF.